This T cell receptor beta chain was recovered during a study of cytomegalovirus exposure and HLA in healthy donors listed by TCRdb under 2017. About the study as a whole: The 670 or so repertoires of the first cohort and the roughly 110 validation repertoires were produced on the same platform, according to a later analysis. The study was designed to test whether signatures of past pathogen exposure could be identified by cataloging public T cell receptors. A separate validation cohort of more than 100 different subjects was used in addition to the roughly 720-subject first cohort. To predict cytomegalovirus infection status, the study combined high-throughput TCR immunosequencing, statistical association of individual TCRs with disease status, and machine learning. Summary of the overall study and its limitations: The classifier was reported to diagnose cytomegalovirus status with high specificity and sensitivity in both the original cohort and the validation cohort. A later analysis lacked HLA typing for the validation cohort, so it scored co-occurrence in that cohort across all 110 or so repertoires. While some public TCRs were present in many individuals, most TCR sequences turned up only very rarely across donors. Of the cluster scores, around 95% were above 0 in a later analysis, which found that TCRs clustered in the first cohort also tended to co-occur in the 110 or so validation repertoires. It was suggested by the authors that the approach could potentially be generalized to other disease states and immunological phenotypes. Three of the identified cytomegalovirus-associated TCR beta chains were confirmed in vitro to be specific for cytomegalovirus antigens. In the study, approximately 160 TCR beta chains were listed as associated with cytomegalovirus.

The library was made by the immunoSEQ multiplex PCR assay. For the original study's pipeline: A statistical classification framework was built for diagnosing cytomegalovirus status from the catalog of TCR beta chain sequences. What TCRdb holds here is the immuneACCESS table cut down to in-frame rearrangements. Part of the clones is not present; checked against another copy, under half of the missing clones reflect an unresolved V gene, and the others are unexplained. That table supplies the V and J calls and clone size; D and trimming were determined from the DNA. This sample is represented by over 60,000 clones; approximately 96% of them were singletons. Clones ranked in the top ten supply about 4.1% of the sample. CDR1 MNHNS and CDR2 SASEGT are derived from the germline V gene. V is reduced by 7 bases and J by 10 bases, leaving a spacing of 17 bases between them. The CDR3 has 14 amino acids, counting the end cysteine and phenylalanine. Only CDR3 DNA remains: 42 bases, in frame from the first base.

This clone was seen once. Which antigen it targets is not known. Per-nucleotide qualities are absent, and no much larger clonotype sits a single base away. Donors formed part of the validation cohort, which comprised 120 subjects and was distinct from the first cohort of fewer than 750 subjects. Sequenced input: PBMCs. The TCR was taken from a man aged 18 to 29 in good health and CMV-seropositive. The chain links TRBV6-1 with TRBJ1-6; confidence is insufficient to name the D gene. The CDR3 has the sequence CASTRKVIGSPLHF. The nucleotides are TGTGCCAGCACTAGGAAGGTTATTGGGTCACCCCTCCACTTT.